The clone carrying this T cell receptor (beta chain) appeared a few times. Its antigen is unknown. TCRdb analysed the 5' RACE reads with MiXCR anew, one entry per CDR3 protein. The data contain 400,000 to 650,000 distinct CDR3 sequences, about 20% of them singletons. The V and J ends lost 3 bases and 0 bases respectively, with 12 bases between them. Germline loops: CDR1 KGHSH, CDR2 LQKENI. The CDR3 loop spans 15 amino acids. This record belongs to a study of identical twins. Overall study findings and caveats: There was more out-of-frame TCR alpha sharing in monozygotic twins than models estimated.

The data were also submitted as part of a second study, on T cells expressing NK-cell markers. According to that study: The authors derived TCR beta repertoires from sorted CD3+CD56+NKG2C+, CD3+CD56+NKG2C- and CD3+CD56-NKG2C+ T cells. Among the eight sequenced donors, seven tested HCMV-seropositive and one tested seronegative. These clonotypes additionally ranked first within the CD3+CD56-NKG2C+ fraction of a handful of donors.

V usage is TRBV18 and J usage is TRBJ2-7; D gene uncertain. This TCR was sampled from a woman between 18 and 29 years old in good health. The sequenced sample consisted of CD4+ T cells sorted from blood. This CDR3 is CASSPRSGFSYEQYF. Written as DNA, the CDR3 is TGTGCCAGCTCACCCCGGTCCGGCTTCTCCTACGAGCAGTACTTC.